The rows below give T cell receptor beta chains drawn from one sample of a study of T cell responses to AZD1222 COVID-19 vaccine. Clones were sequenced by immunoSEQ multiplex PCR, and TCRdb holds only the in-frame ones, with some missing. There are approximately 120,000 clones in the sample; around 90% occur only once, and 5% to 6% lies in the top ten. The sample was peripheral blood, taken 28 days after the second AZD1222 dose. The receptors shown here come from an adult who received the AZD1222 COVID-19 vaccine. Both conserved end residues are part of each CDR3. The D gene is left open where the match is weak.

cdr3_aa	d_call	cdr3_length	j_call	v_call
CATSSSGDITDTQYF	TRBD2	15	TRBJ2-3	TRBV28
CASSLRGSNEKLFF	.	14	TRBJ1-4	TRBV7-2
CASSVGTGTYEQYF	TRBD1	14	TRBJ2-7	TRBV9
CASTRGTGGRLGEKLFF	TRBD1	17	TRBJ1-4	TRBV3-1/TRBV3-2
CAWSGQGRQPQHF	TRBD1	13	TRBJ1-5	TRBV30
CASSHSEAETQYF	.	13	TRBJ2-5	TRBV19
CASSPILTGSSGNTIYF	.	17	TRBJ1-3	TRBV18
CASSPQRQKEQYF	.	13	TRBJ2-7	TRBV18
CASSLRDRDYNEQFF	TRBD1	15	TRBJ2-1	TRBV5-4
CATSRVGTEAFF	.	12	TRBJ1-1	TRBV15
CATSDPQEAKNIQYF	.	15	TRBJ2-4	TRBV24-1
CASRSIAVGAQPQHF	.	15	TRBJ1-5	TRBV6-5
CASSTQGLDSAEAFF	.	15	TRBJ1-1	TRBV11-2
CASQDPGTAFEAFF	.	14	TRBJ1-1	TRBV19
CASSFGFSYEQYF	.	13	TRBJ2-7	TRBV11-3
CASSVTRALYLGNTIYF	.	17	TRBJ1-3	TRBV9
CASSESTGAAYNIQYF	.	16	TRBJ2-4	TRBV10-1
CASSPTSGGFNTGELFF	TRBD2	17	TRBJ2-2	TRBV7-3
CASSYSGGALLYNEQFF	TRBD2	17	TRBJ2-1	TRBV7-9
CASSPRPILSSYEQYF	.	16	TRBJ2-7	TRBV7-2
CASSYSSGMGQETQYF	.	16	TRBJ2-5	TRBV6-5
CASSKLQDRGHYEQYF	.	16	TRBJ2-7	TRBV21-1
CASKWVHSEQETQYF	.	15	TRBJ2-5	TRBV6-5
CASSTGWDWGYTF	.	13	TRBJ1-2	TRBV3-1/TRBV3-2